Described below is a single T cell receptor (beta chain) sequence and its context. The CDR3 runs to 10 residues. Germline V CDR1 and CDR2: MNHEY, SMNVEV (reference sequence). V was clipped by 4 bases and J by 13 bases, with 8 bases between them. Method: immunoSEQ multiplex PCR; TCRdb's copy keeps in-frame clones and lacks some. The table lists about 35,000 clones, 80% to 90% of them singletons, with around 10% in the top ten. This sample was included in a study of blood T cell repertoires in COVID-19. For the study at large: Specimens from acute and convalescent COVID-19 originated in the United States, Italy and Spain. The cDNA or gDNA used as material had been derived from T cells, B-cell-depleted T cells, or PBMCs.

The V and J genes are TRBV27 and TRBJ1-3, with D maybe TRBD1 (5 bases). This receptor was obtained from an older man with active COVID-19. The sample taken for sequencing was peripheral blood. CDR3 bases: TGTGCCAGCAGTTCGGGACTTATATATTTT. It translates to CASSSGLIYF.